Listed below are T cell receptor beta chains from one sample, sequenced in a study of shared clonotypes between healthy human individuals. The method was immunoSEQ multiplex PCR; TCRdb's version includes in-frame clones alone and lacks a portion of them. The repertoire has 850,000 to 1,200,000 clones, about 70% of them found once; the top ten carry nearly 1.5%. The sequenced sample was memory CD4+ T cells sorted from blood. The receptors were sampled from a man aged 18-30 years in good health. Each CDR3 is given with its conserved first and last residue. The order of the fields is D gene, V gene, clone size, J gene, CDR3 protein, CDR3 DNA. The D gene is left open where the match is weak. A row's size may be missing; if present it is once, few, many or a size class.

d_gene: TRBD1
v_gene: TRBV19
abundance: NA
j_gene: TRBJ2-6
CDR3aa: CASTRTGSYSTGANVLTF
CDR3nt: TGTGCCAGTACCCGGACAGGGAGTTACTCTACTGGGGCCAACGTCCTGACTTTC

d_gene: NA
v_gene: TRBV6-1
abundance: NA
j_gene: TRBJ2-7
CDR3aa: CASSEGWGLTHEQYF
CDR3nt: TGTGCCAGCAGTGAAGGGTGGGGGCTAACCCACGAGCAGTACTTC

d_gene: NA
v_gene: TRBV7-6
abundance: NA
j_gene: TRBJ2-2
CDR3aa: CASSVQGGTGELFF
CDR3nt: TGTGCCAGCAGCGTACAGGGAGGGACCGGGGAGCTGTTTTTT

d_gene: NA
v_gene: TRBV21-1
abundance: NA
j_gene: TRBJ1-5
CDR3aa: CASSLDRDNQPQHF
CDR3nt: TGTGCCAGCAGCCTTGACAGGGACAATCAGCCCCAGCATTTT

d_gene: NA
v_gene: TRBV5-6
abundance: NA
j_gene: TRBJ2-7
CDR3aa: CASSSVASYEQYF
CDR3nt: TGTGCCAGCAGCTCGGTCGCCTCCTACGAGCAGTACTTC

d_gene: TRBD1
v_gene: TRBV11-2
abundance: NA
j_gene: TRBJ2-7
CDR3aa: CASSLIRGQGAYEQYF
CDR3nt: TGTGCCAGCAGCTTAATTAGGGGACAGGGGGCTTACGAGCAGTACTTC

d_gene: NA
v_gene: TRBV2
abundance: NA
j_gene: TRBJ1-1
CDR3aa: CASSAGMNTEAFF
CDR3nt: TGTGCCAGCAGTGCAGGGATGAACACTGAAGCTTTCTTT

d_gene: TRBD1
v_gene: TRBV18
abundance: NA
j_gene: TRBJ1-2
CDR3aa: CASSPRGQGADYGYTF
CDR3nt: TGTGCCAGCTCACCACGAGGACAGGGGGCGGACTATGGCTACACCTTC

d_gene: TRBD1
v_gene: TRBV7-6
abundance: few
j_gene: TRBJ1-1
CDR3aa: CASSLRQGNTEAFF
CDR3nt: TGTGCCAGCAGCTTGAGACAGGGCAACACTGAAGCTTTCTTT

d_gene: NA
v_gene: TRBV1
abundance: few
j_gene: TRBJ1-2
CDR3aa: CTSSRTGHYGYTF
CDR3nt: TGCACCAGCAGCAGGACAGGGCACTATGGCTACACCTTC

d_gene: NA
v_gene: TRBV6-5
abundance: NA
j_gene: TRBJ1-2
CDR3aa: CASNSGQGGYTF
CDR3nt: TGTGCCAGCAATTCGGGTCAGGGTGGCTACACCTTC

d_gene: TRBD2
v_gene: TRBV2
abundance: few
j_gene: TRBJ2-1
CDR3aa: CASSERGTSVYEQFF
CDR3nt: TGTGCCAGCAGTGAACGCGGGACTAGTGTGTATGAGCAGTTCTTC

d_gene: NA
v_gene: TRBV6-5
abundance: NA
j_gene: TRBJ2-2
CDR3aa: CASSYTYGGELFF
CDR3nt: TGTGCCAGCAGTTACACCTACGGCGGGGAGCTGTTTTTT

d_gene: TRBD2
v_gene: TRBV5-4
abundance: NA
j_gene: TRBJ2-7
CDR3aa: CASSSGTSGRANYEQYF
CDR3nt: TGTGCCAGCAGCTCCGGGACTAGCGGGAGGGCCAACTACGAGCAGTACTTC

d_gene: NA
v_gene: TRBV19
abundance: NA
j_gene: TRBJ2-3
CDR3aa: CASTNWGGLSTDTQYF
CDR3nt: TGTGCCAGTACCAATTGGGGCGGACTTAGCACAGATACGCAGTATTTT

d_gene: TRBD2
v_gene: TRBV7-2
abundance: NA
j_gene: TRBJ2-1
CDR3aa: CASSLARGTSYNEQFF
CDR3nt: TGTGCCAGCAGCTTAGCGCGGGGGACCTCCTACAATGAGCAGTTCTTC

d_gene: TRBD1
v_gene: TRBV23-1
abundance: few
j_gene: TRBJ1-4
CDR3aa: CASSHGRDRGNEKLFF
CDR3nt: TGCGCCAGCAGTCATGGTAGGGACAGGGGGAATGAAAAACTGTTTTTT

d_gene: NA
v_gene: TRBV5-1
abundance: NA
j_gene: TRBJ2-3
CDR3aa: CASSLEPPDADTQYF
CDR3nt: TGCGCCAGCAGCTTGGAACCCCCTGACGCAGATACGCAGTATTTT

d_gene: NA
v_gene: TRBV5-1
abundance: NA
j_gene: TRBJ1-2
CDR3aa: CASSPRTGNYGYTF
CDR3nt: TGCGCCAGCAGCCCTCGGACGGGGAACTATGGCTACACCTTC

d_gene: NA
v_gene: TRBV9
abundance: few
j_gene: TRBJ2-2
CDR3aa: CASSVVGSGELFF
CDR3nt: TGTGCCAGCAGCGTAGTGGGGTCCGGGGAGCTGTTTTTT

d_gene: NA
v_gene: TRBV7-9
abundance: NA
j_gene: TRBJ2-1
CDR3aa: CASINSLDEQFF
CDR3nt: TGTGCCAGCATCAATTCCCTAGATGAGCAGTTCTTC

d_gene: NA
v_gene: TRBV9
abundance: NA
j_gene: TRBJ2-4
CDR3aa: CASSVATEDIQYF
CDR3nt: TGTGCCAGCAGCGTAGCTACGGAGGACATTCAGTACTTC

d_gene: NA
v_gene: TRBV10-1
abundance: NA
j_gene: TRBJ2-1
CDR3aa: CASSEPWANEQFF
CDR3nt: TGCGCCAGCAGTGAACCCTGGGCTAATGAGCAGTTCTTC

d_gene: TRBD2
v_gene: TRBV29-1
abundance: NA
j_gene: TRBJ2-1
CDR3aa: CSVERREGWDEQFF
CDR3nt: TGCAGCGTTGAGCGGCGGGAGGGATGGGATGAGCAGTTCTTC

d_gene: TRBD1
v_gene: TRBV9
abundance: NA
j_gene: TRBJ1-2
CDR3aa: CASSEGQEFYGYTF
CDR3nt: TGTGCCAGCAGCGAGGGACAGGAGTTCTATGGCTACACCTTC

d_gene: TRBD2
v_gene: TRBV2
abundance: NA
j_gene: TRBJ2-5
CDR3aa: CASSSGTSGREETQYF
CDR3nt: TGTGCCAGCAGTTCGGGCACTAGCGGGAGAGAGGAGACCCAGTACTTC

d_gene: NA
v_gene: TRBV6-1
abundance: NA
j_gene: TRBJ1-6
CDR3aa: CASSKKGIGSPLHF
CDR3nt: TGTGCCAGCAGTAAAAAGGGGATAGGTTCACCCCTCCACTTT

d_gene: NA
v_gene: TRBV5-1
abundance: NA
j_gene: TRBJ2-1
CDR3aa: CASSPGLDEQFF
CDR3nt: TGCGCCAGCAGCCCCGGGTTAGATGAGCAGTTCTTC

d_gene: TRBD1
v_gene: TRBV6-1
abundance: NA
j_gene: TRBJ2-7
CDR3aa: CASSEVSTGGEQYF
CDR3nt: TGTGCCAGCAGTGAAGTATCGACAGGGGGCGAGCAGTACTTC

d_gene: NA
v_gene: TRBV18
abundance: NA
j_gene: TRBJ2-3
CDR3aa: CASSGPAASTDTQYF
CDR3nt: TGTGCCAGCTCAGGACCGGCCGCTAGCACAGATACGCAGTATTTT

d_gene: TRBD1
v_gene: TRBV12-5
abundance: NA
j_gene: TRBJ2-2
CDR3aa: CASGLPGPGDRGATGELFF
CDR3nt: TGTGCTAGTGGTTTACCTGGCCCGGGGGACAGGGGCGCCACCGGGGAGCTGTTTTTT

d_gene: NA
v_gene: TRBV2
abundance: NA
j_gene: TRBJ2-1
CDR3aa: CASSEPTLGGVREQFF
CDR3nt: TGTGCCAGCAGTGAACCGACTCTGGGGGGAGTGCGAGAGCAGTTCTTC

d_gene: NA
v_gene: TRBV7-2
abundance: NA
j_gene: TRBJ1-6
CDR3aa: CASSLVGVGANSPLHF
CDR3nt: TGTGCCAGCAGCTTAGTTGGTGTCGGAGCGAATTCACCCCTCCACTTT

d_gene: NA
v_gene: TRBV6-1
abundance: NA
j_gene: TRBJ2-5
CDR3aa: CASSGRERGSVTQYF
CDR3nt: TGTGCCAGCTCAGGACGGGAACGAGGGTCTGTGACCCAGTACTTC

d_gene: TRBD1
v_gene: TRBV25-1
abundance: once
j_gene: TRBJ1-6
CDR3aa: CASSETGRYNSPLHF
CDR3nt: TGTGCCAGCAGTGAGACAGGGCGATATAATTCACCCCTCCACTTT

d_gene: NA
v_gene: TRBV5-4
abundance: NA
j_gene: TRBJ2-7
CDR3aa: CASSLDRYSYEQYF
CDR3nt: TGTGCCAGCAGCCTCGACAGGTACTCCTACGAGCAGTACTTC

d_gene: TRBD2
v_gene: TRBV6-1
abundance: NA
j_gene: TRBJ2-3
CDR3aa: CASKTSGGVPDTQYF
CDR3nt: TGTGCCAGCAAGACTAGCGGGGGTGTTCCAGATACGCAGTATTTT

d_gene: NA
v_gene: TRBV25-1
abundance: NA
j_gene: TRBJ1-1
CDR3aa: CASSDRQAEAFF
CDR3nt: TGTGCCAGCAGTGATCGGCAGGCTGAAGCTTTCTTT

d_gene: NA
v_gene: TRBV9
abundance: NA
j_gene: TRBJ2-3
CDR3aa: CASSLQPGDTQYF
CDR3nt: TGTGCCAGCAGCCTACAACCAGGGGATACGCAGTATTTT

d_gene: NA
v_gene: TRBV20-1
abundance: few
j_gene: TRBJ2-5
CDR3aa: CSRGAKETQYF
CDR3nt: TGCAGCAGGGGGGCCAAAGAGACCCAGTACTTC

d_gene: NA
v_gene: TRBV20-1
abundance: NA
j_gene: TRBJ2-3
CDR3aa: CSATEWTQYF
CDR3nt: TGCAGTGCTACGGAGTGGACGCAGTATTTT

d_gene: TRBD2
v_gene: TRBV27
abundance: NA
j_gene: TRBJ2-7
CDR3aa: CASSPISGGSYEQYF
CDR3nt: TGTGCCAGCAGTCCGATTAGCGGGGGATCCTACGAGCAGTACTTC

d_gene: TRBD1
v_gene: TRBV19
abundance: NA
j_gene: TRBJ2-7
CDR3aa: CASSSRPGTVSYEQYF
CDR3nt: TGTGCCAGTAGTAGCCGGCCCGGGACAGTATCCTACGAGCAGTACTTC

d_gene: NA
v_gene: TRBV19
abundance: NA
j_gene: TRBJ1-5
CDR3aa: CASSIESGYQPQHF
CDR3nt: TGTGCCAGTAGTATCGAGTCAGGGTATCAGCCCCAGCATTTT

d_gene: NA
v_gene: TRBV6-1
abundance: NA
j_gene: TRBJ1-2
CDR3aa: CASSEAGGYTF
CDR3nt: TGTGCCAGCAGTGAAGCGGGCGGCTACACCTTC